This is a list of T cell receptor beta chains from one sample in a study of blood T cell repertoires in COVID-19. The method was immunoSEQ multiplex PCR; TCRdb's version includes in-frame clones alone and lacks a portion of them. The sample has 150,000 to 200,000 clones, around 80% seen once. The sample consisted of PBMCs or T cells enriched from blood (not recorded which). The origin of the receptors is a woman between 50 and 59 years old who had recovered from COVID-19. The CDR3 runs from the conserved cysteine through the conserved F or W. A D gene is named only where the DNA matches it firmly.

d_gene: TRBD2
v_gene: TRBV9
CDR3aa: CASSVAAGGPSSYNEQFF

d_gene: .
v_gene: TRBV27
CDR3aa: CASRGGEGYTF

d_gene: .
v_gene: TRBV28
CDR3aa: CASSWAGGKTEAFF

d_gene: .
v_gene: TRBV18
CDR3aa: CASSQRLEETQYF

d_gene: .
v_gene: TRBV28
CDR3aa: CASSALLPQQFF

d_gene: TRBD1
v_gene: TRBV7-9
CDR3aa: CASSTTGGRNTGELFF

d_gene: .
v_gene: TRBV6-2/TRBV6-3
CDR3aa: CASSRGGDSPLHF

d_gene: .
v_gene: TRBV15
CDR3aa: CATSRDRRRGGGQPQHF

d_gene: TRBD1
v_gene: TRBV27
CDR3aa: CASRDRGVGTDTQYF

d_gene: TRBD1
v_gene: TRBV10-3
CDR3aa: CAISLGQGSNQPQHF

d_gene: TRBD1
v_gene: TRBV10-3
CDR3aa: CAISSGTGVLLAKNIQYF

d_gene: .
v_gene: TRBV7-6
CDR3aa: CASSLASSVQETQYF

d_gene: TRBD2
v_gene: TRBV18
CDR3aa: CASSPSSGRGGSSYNEQFF

d_gene: TRBD2
v_gene: TRBV7-6
CDR3aa: CASSAAWTGWSSGLYNEQFF

d_gene: .
v_gene: TRBV9
CDR3aa: CASTAGGTDTQYF

d_gene: TRBD1
v_gene: TRBV27
CDR3aa: CASSDRGPGEGYTF

d_gene: .
v_gene: TRBV5-1
CDR3aa: CASSLDNPRNTEAFF

d_gene: .
v_gene: TRBV24-1
CDR3aa: CATRSMGRDSYEQYF

d_gene: TRBD1
v_gene: TRBV29-1
CDR3aa: CSVEESTGRYTF

d_gene: TRBD2
v_gene: TRBV5-1
CDR3aa: CASSLIAGVDEQFF

d_gene: TRBD1
v_gene: TRBV5-6
CDR3aa: CASRPGQGYKNTEAFF

d_gene: .
v_gene: TRBV5-6
CDR3aa: CASSLDLSRAGGREAFF

d_gene: TRBD1
v_gene: TRBV9
CDR3aa: CASSAPGTGGYNEQFF

d_gene: .
v_gene: TRBV2
CDR3aa: CASCPGLTNTGELFF

d_gene: TRBD1
v_gene: TRBV6-5
CDR3aa: CASSYDRGNTEAFF

d_gene: TRBD1
v_gene: TRBV24-1
CDR3aa: CATSPGTGVGFHEQYF

d_gene: TRBD1
v_gene: TRBV19
CDR3aa: CASSKGAGQGSYEQYF

d_gene: .
v_gene: TRBV11-2
CDR3aa: CASAGAGPGNTIYF

d_gene: TRBD2
v_gene: TRBV7-2
CDR3aa: CASSSFRLAGAPGETQYF

d_gene: .
v_gene: TRBV29-1
CDR3aa: CSATGRGNEQFF